By frequency in the sample, the clone carrying this T cell receptor (beta chain) is medium-sized. As yet, its antigen is unknown. This specimen belongs to a study of T and B cells in COVID-19 patients. BIOMED2 TRB-A/B primer pools were used in multiplex TRB PCR. Using its own MiXCR run on the multiplex PCR reads, TCRdb lists one record per CDR3 protein. The sample holds around 5,000 distinct CDR3 sequences, 25% to 30% seen once. CDR3 size: 14 residues. Germline values: CDR1 LNHNV, CDR2 YYDKDF (reference sequence). V lost 0 bases to trimming and J lost 2 bases, with 7 bases between them. Each TRB amplification used about 250-550 ng of genomic DNA from blood. Study-wide results and caveats: Clonality of TRB repertoires was high in active COVID-19; recovery brought above-healthy diversity and richness.

The source of this sequence is a human donor with active COVID-19. The sample comprised blood. The chain couples TRBV15 to TRBJ2-5; D remains unclear. This CDR3 is CATSRDGRQETQYF. The CDR3 bases are TGTGCCACCAGCAGAGATGGGCGGCAAGAGACCCAGTACTTC.